The entry that follows covers one T cell receptor beta chain sequence. The antigen remains undetermined. From germline, CDR1 is LNHDA and CDR2 SQIVND (reference sequence). This CDR3 region has 15 residues. The junction had 2 bases not matched to a gene; V was cut back by 3 bases and J by 2 bases. The source of the sample is a study of cytomegalovirus exposure and HLA in healthy donors. Study-wide points: A previous analysis found most TCR beta V segments productive roughly 90% or roughly 30% of the time.

This PCR relied on a set of 60 Vbeta primers and 13 Jbeta primers. Assay: immunoSEQ multiplex PCR; the TCRdb copy retains only in-frame clones and omits some. This table holds 150,000 to 180,000 clones, 70% to 90% found once. This rearrangement joins TRBV19 to TRBJ2-5; TRBD2 matches 11 bases. Sequenced sample: PBMCs. The clonotype was recovered from a woman aged 40 to 50 in good health and CMV-seropositive. CDR3 bases: TGTGCCAGTAGTATTAGGACTAGCGGGCAAGAGACCCAGTACTTC. Translated: CASSIRTSGQETQYF.